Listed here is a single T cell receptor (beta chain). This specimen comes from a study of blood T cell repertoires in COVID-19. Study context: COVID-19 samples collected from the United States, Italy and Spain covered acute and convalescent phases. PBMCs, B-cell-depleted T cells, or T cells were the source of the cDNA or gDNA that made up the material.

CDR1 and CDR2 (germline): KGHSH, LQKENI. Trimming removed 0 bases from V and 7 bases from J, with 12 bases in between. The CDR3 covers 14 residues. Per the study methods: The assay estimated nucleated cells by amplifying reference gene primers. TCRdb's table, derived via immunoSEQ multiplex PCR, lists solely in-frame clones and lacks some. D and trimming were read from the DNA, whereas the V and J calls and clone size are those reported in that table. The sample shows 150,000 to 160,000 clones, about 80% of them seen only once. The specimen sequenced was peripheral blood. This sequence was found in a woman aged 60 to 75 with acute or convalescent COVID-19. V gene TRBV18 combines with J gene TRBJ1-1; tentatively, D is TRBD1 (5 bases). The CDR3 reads CASSPPQDTIEAFF. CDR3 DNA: TGTGCCAGCTCACCACCCCAGGACACAATTGAAGCTTTCTTT.